The 2 T cell receptor beta chains below all came from one sample that was sequenced in a study of cytomegalovirus exposure and HLA in healthy donors. PCR involved 60 Vbeta and 13 Jbeta primers. Sequenced by immunoSEQ multiplex PCR; TCRdb stores in-frame clones only, minus some. The table lists roughly 150,000 clones, approximately 70% of them singletons. The material sequenced was PBMCs. These receptors were collected from a woman in her 30s in good health and CMV-seronegative.

The rearrangement links TRBV6-5 to TRBJ2-5; D is perhaps TRBD2 (5 bases). Looked up from germline, CDR1 is MNHEY and CDR2 is SVGAGI. This CDR3 comprises 13 residues. Trimming cost V 2 bases and J 4 bases, with 8 bases left between them. The CDR3 loop is CASSYTGLETQYF. Written as DNA, the CDR3 is TGTGCCAGCAGTTACACGGGGTTAGAGACCCAGTACTTC.

This clone is a singleton in its sample. The chain carries TRBV21-1 and TRBJ2-7; whether TRBD2, the table's D call, matches the DNA was not checked. TRBV21-1 is reported as a pseudogene. This CDR3 comprises 14 residues. The CDR3 sequence is CASIPATSDYEQYF. CDR3 in DNA: TGTGCCAGCATCCCTGCGACTAGCGACTACGAGCAGTACTTC.